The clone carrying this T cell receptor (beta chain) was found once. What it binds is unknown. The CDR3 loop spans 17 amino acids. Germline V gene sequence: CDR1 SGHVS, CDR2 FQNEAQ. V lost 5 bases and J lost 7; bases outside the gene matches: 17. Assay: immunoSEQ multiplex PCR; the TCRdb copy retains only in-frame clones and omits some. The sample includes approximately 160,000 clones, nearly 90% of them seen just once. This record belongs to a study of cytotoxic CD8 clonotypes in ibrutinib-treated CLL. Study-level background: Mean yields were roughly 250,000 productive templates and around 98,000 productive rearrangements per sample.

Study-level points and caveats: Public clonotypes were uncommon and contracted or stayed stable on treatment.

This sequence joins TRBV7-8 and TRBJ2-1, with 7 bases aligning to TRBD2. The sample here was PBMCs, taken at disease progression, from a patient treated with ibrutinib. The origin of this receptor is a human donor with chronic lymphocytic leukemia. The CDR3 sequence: CASSALLTAGEENEQFF. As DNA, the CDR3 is TGTGCCAGCAGCGCCCTCTTAACGGCGGGAGAAGAGAATGAGCAGTTCTTC.